Shown below are 4 T cell receptor beta chains from a single sample sequenced in a study of cytomegalovirus exposure and HLA in healthy donors. Generated by immunoSEQ multiplex PCR, the TCRdb table keeps only in-frame clones and is missing some. The sample lists 300,000 or so clones, nearly 90% occurring once. The sample was PBMCs. The receptors shown here come from a man aged 25-45 years in good health and CMV-seronegative.

V gene TRBV7-8 combines with J gene TRBJ1-2, with 7 bases identical to TRBD1. The germline V gene encodes CDR1 SGHVS and CDR2 FQNEAQ. V was clipped by 4 bases and J by 4 bases; unmatched bases: 6. This CDR3 contains 14 residues. CDR3 DNA sequence: TGTGCCAGCAGCTCAAAGACAGGGTTCTATGGCTACACCTTC. This translates into CASSSKTGFYGYTF.

This clone appeared a single time. The chain uses TRBV11-2 and TRBJ1-1; the D gene is possibly TRBD1 (5 bases). The CDR3 has 16 residues. The germline V gene encodes CDR1 SGHAT and CDR2 FQNNGV. The V end was cut by 5 bases, the J end by 0 bases, with 16 bases between. The chain's CDR3 is CASSLRGAGMNTEAFF. The CDR3 DNA reads as TGTGCCAGCAGCCTCCGCGGGGCGGGAATGAACACTGAAGCTTTCTTT.

The V gene is TRBV6-5, the J gene TRBJ2-7; D call uncertain. This CDR3 is built from 11 residues. Germline CDR1 and CDR2: MNHEY and SVGAGI. Between the trimmed V and J ends, which lost 0 bases and 5 bases, there was a span of 2 bases. In DNA, the CDR3 is TGTGCCAGCAGTTACTCTAACGAGCAGTACTTC. Protein sequence: CASSYSNEQYF.

V and J are TRBV5-4 and TRBJ1-1; D unclear. This CDR3 contains 13 residues. V lost 0 bases, J lost 1 base, and 4 bases lay in between. Per the germline V gene, CDR1 is SGHNT and CDR2 is YYREEE (reference sequence). CDR3 region: CASSLASNTEAFF. The DNA for the CDR3 is TGTGCCAGCAGCTTGGCGTCGAACACTGAAGCTTTCTTT.